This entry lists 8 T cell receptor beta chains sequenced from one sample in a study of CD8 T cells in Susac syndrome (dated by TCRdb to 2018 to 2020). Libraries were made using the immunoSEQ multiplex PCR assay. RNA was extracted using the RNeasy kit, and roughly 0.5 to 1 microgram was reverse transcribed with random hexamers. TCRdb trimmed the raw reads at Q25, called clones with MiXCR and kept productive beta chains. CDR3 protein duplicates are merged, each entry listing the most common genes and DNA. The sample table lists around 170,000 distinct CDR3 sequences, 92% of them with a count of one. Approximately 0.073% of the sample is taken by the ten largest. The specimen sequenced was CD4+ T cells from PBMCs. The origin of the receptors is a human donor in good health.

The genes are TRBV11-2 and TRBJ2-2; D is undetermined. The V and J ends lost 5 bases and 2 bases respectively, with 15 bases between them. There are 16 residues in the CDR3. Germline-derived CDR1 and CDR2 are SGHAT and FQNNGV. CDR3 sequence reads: CASSARPLTNTGELFF. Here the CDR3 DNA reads TGTGCCAGCAGCGCCCGTCCACTTACAAACACCGGGGAGCTGTTTTTT.

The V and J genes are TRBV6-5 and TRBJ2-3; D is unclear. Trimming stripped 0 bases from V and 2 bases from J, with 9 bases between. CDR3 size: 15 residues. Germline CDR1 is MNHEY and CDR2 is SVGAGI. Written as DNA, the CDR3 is TGTGCCAGCAGTTACTCTTCCCACGCCACAGATACGCAGTATTTT. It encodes CASSYSSHATDTQYF.

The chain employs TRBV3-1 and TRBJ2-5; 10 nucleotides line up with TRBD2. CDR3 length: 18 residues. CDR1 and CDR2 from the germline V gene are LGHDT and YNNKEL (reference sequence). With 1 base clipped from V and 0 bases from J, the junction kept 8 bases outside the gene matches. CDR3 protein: CASSQGGLAAMYQETQYF. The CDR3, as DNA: TGTGCCAGCAGCCAAGGAGGACTAGCGGCAATGTACCAAGAGACCCAGTACTTC.

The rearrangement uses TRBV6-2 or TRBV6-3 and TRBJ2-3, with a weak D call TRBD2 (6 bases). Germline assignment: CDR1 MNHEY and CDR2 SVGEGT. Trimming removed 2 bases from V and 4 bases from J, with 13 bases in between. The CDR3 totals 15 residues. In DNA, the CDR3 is TGTGCCAGCAGTTACGGAGGGATGTACGCAGATACGCAGTATTTT. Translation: CASSYGGMYADTQYF.

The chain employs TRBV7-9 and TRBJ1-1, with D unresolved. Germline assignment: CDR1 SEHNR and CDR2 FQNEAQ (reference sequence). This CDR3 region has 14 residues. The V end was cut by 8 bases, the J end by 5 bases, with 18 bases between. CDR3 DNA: TGTGCCAGCGGGCCAGACGCCAGTCGAACTGAAGCTTTCTTT. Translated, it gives CASGPDASRTEAFF.

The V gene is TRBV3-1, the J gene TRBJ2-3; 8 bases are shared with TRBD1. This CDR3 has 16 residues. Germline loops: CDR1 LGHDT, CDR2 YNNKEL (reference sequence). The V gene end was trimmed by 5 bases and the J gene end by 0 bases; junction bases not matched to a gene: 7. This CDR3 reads CASSYRWTGSTDTQYF. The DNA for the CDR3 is TGTGCCAGCAGCTATAGGTGGACAGGGAGCACAGATACGCAGTATTTT.

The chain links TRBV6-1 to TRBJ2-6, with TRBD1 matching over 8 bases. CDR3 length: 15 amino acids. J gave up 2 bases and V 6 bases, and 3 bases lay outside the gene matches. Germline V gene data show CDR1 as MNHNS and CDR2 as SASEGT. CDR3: CASREQGAGANVLTF. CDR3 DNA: TGTGCCAGCAGGGAACAGGGGGCTGGGGCCAACGTCCTGACTTTC.

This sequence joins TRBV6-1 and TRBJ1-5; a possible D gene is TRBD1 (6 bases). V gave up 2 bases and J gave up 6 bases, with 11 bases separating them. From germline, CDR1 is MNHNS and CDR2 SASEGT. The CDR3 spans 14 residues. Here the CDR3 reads CASSERGGLQPQHF. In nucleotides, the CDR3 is TGTGCCAGCAGTGAACGAGGGGGGCTTCAGCCCCAGCATTTT.